These T cell receptor beta chains were read from a single sample in a study of cytomegalovirus exposure and HLA in healthy donors. Here immunoSEQ multiplex PCR was the method, and the copy in TCRdb shows in-frame clones only, minus some. Of some 90,000 clones in the sample, 81% were seen once. Sequencing was done on a sample of PBMCs. The source is a human donor in good health. CDR3s include the opening cysteine and the closing phenylalanine or tryptophan. D genes are given only for firm matches. Where a row states a size, it is once, few, many or the class of an expanded clone; other rows omit it.

d_call j_call clone_size v_call cdr3_aa cdr3_nt
TRBD1 TRBJ1-2 NA TRBV6-4 CASSPDRGLSNYGYTF TGTGCCAGCAGTCCTGACAGGGGGCTCTCTAACTATGGCTACACCTTC
NA TRBJ1-4 NA TRBV7-3 CASSSGSPNEKLFF TGTGCCAGCAGCTCGGGATCCCCTAATGAAAAACTGTTTTTT
TRBD2 TRBJ2-7 NA TRBV5-1 CASSLMGGVGYEQYF TGCGCCAGCAGCTTGATGGGGGGGGTGGGATACGAGCAGTACTTC
NA TRBJ1-5 NA TRBV9 CASSVSGDNQPQHF TGTGCCAGCAGCGTGTCAGGGGATAATCAGCCCCAGCATTTT
NA TRBJ1-2 NA TRBV25-1 CASSEQRATNYGYTF TGTGCCAGCAGTGAGCAGAGGGCCACTAACTATGGCTACACCTTC
TRBD1 TRBJ1-5 NA TRBV19 CASSPQGPSNQPQHF TGTGCCAGTAGTCCACAGGGGCCAAGCAATCAGCCCCAGCATTTT
NA TRBJ2-7 NA TRBV19 CASSIQGWDSYEQYF TGTGCCAGTAGTATCCAGGGGTGGGACTCCTACGAGCAGTACTTC
TRBD1 TRBJ1-4 NA TRBV27 CASSPRDRGYNEKLFF TGTGCCAGCAGCCCCCGGGACAGGGGATACAATGAAAAACTGTTTTTT
NA TRBJ2-7 NA TRBV28 CASSERRSSYEQYF TGTGCCAGCAGTGAGCGGAGAAGCTCCTACGAGCAGTACTTC
NA TRBJ2-3 NA TRBV7-9 CASSQTASTDTQYF TGTGCCAGCAGCCAGACAGCTAGCACAGATACGCAGTATTTT
TRBD2 TRBJ2-7 NA TRBV9 CASSPSGTSGPYEQYF TGTGCCAGCAGCCCTAGTGGGACTAGCGGCCCCTACGAGCAGTACTTC
NA TRBJ2-7 NA TRBV7-6 CASSLGQLYEQYF TGTGCCAGCAGCTTAGGACAGCTCTACGAGCAGTACTTC
TRBD2 TRBJ2-7 few TRBV27 CASSLGSSGGEQYF TGTGCCAGCAGTTTAGGTAGCTCGGGGGGGGAGCAGTACTTC
TRBD1 TRBJ1-6 NA TRBV14 CASSGDRPHNSPLHF TGTGCCAGCAGTGGGGACAGACCCCATAATTCACCCCTCCACTTT
TRBD2 TRBJ2-1 NA TRBV28 CASWGGLALNEQFF TGTGCCAGCTGGGGGGGACTAGCGCTGAATGAGCAGTTCTTC
TRBD1 TRBJ1-5 few TRBV7-9 CASSWDRQPQHF TGTGCCAGCAGCTGGGACAGACAGCCCCAGCATTTT
NA TRBJ1-1 few TRBV4-1 CASSQENRFLNTEAFF TGCGCCAGCAGCCAAGAAAACAGATTCCTGAACACTGAAGCTTTCTTT
NA TRBJ1-5 NA TRBV7-2 CASSSDISNQPQHF TGTGCCAGCAGCTCCGACATAAGCAATCAGCCCCAGCATTTT
NA TRBJ1-2 NA TRBV7-8 CASSLDGNYGYTF TGTGCCAGCAGCTTAGACGGGAACTATGGCTACACCTTC
TRBD1 TRBJ1-1 NA TRBV25-1 CATETGRKAFF TGTGCCACCGAGACAGGGCGGAAGGCTTTCTTT
TRBD1 TRBJ2-1 NA TRBV2 CASMGTGQLNEQFF TGTGCCAGCATGGGGACAGGGCAGCTCAATGAGCAGTTCTTC
NA TRBJ2-3 NA TRBV14 CASSQFPAGDTQYF TGTGCCAGCAGCCAATTTCCAGCGGGAGATACGCAGTATTTT
NA TRBJ2-3 NA TRBV5-4 CASSRRGQGMVTDTQYF TGTGCCAGCAGCCGTAGGGGCCAGGGGATGGTGACAGATACGCAGTATTTT
NA TRBJ2-7 NA TRBV10-2 CASSALGHSDVEQYF TGCGCCAGCAGTGCACTAGGTCACAGCGACGTGGAGCAGTACTTC
NA TRBJ1-5 once TRBV19 CASSIDTGQNQPQHF TGTGCCAGTAGTATAGATACAGGGCAGAATCAGCCCCAGCATTTT
TRBD2 TRBJ2-3 NA TRBV29-1 CSVARLAGGPGTDTQYF TGCAGCGTTGCGAGACTAGCGGGAGGGCCGGGCACAGATACGCAGTATTTT
TRBD2 TRBJ2-1 NA TRBV30 CAWRGAGGGYNEQFF TGTGCCTGGAGGGGGGCTGGCGGGGGGTACAATGAGCAGTTCTTC
NA TRBJ2-7 NA TRBV25-1 CASSEVGAAYEQYF TGTGCCAGCAGTGAAGTAGGGGCCGCCTACGAGCAGTACTTC
NA TRBJ2-1 NA TRBV19 CASSIDESPPQGRGNEQFF TGTGCCAGTAGTATAGATGAATCTCCCCCCCAGGGCAGGGGCAATGAGCAGTTCTTC
TRBD2 TRBJ2-3 NA TRBV5-4 CASSLRTSGTTDTQYF TGTGCCAGCAGCCTTAGGACTAGCGGAACCACAGATACGCAGTATTTT
TRBD2 TRBJ2-1 NA TRBV4-3 CASSQEVGLRTNEQFF TGCGCCAGCAGCCAAGAGGTGGGACTAAGAACCAATGAGCAGTTCTTC
NA TRBJ2-7 NA TRBV5-5 CASSPEIYEQYF TGTGCCAGCAGCCCTGAGATCTACGAGCAGTACTTC
NA TRBJ1-1 NA TRBV14 CASNSQQNTEAFF TGTGCCAGCAACAGCCAGCAGAATACTGAAGCTTTCTTT
NA TRBJ1-5 NA TRBV6-5 CASSYSRVQPQHF TGTGCCAGCAGTTACTCCAGGGTCCAGCCCCAGCATTTT
TRBD1 TRBJ1-4 NA TRBV4-2 CASSQSGQGSEKLFF TGTGCCAGCAGCCAATCCGGACAGGGGTCCGAAAAACTGTTTTTT
TRBD2 TRBJ2-2 NA TRBV7-2 CASTQGLAGGPGGGELFF TGTGCCAGCACCCAAGGACTAGCGGGGGGGCCCGGGGGCGGGGAGCTGTTTTTT
TRBD2 TRBJ2-1 once TRBV4-3 CASSQDLRLAGGGVDEQFF TGCGCCAGCAGCCAAGATCTGAGGCTAGCGGGAGGAGGGGTCGATGAGCAGTTCTTC
NA TRBJ1-2 NA TRBV29-1 CSVGDKSGGYTF TGCAGCGTGGGAGACAAATCAGGCGGCTACACCTTC
NA TRBJ1-1 few TRBV27 CASSLSLGPEAFF TGTGCCAGCAGTTTATCGTTGGGCCCTGAAGCTTTCTTT
TRBD2 TRBJ2-2 NA TRBV28 CASSSARTSGRGTGELFF TGTGCCAGCAGTTCCGCCCGGACTAGCGGGAGAGGTACCGGGGAGCTGTTTTTT
NA TRBJ2-7 NA TRBV5-4 CASSLVGSYEQYF TGTGCCAGCAGCCTTGTCGGTAGCTACGAGCAGTACTTC
NA TRBJ1-1 NA TRBV19 CASSIPGQLMNTEAFF TGTGCCAGTAGTATCCCCGGACAGCTTATGAACACTGAAGCTTTCTTT
NA TRBJ1-1 NA TRBV6-5 CASSYGRRDFF TGTGCCAGCAGTTACGGGAGGAGGGATTTCTTT
TRBD1 TRBJ1-2 NA TRBV27 CASSLGPGQSYTF TGTGCCAGCAGTCTCGGACCGGGACAGTCTTATACCTTC
TRBD2 TRBJ2-1 NA TRBV5-1 CASAPTSGGANEQFF TGCGCCAGCGCACCAACTAGCGGGGGGGCCAATGAGCAGTTCTTC
TRBD2 TRBJ2-2 NA TRBV29-1 CSVERRGGQTGELFF TGCAGCGTTGAACGACGGGGGGGGCAGACCGGGGAGCTGTTTTTT
NA TRBJ1-1 few TRBV5-4 CARKIETSGNTEAFF TGTGCCAGAAAAATTGAAACTAGCGGGAACACTGAAGCTTTCTTT
NA TRBJ1-4 NA TRBV5-4 CASSSHGAGGGEKLFF TGTGCCAGCAGCTCCCATGGGGCGGGAGGAGGAGAAAAACTGTTTTTT
TRBD2 TRBJ2-3 once TRBV5-1 CASPGLAGVVRPPDTQYF TGCGCCAGCCCAGGACTAGCGGGAGTTGTCCGCCCGCCAGATACGCAGTATTTT
TRBD2 TRBJ2-1 few TRBV7-2 CASSLAWGGTIPSYNEQFF TGTGCCAGCAGCTTAGCATGGGGGGGAACGATCCCCTCCTACAATGAGCAGTTCTTC
NA TRBJ1-1 NA TRBV28 CASSFRRGWGTEAFF TGTGCCAGCAGTTTCCGTAGGGGTTGGGGCACTGAAGCTTTCTTT
NA TRBJ2-5 NA TRBV7-2 CASSLDRGETQYF TGTGCCAGCAGCTTAGACCGAGGAGAGACCCAGTACTTC
NA TRBJ2-5 NA TRBV19 CASSIARGRKTQYF TGTGCCAGTAGTATAGCTAGAGGGAGGAAGACCCAGTACTTC
TRBD1 TRBJ1-4 NA TRBV6-5 CASSGRQGVEKLFF TGTGCCAGCAGTGGTCGACAGGGGGTCGAAAAACTGTTTTTT
NA TRBJ2-3 NA TRBV6-5 CASSYNLADTQYF TGTGCCAGCAGTTACAATCTTGCAGATACGCAGTATTTT
TRBD1 TRBJ2-7 NA TRBV2 CASRQGTVREQYF TGTGCCTCCAGACAGGGGACCGTACGGGAGCAGTACTTC